This section outlines one T cell receptor (beta chain) sequence together with its context. Trimming removed 6 bases from V and 6 bases from J; junction bases left unmatched: 2. The CDR3 has 14 residues. Per the germline V gene, CDR1 is MGHRA and CDR2 is YSYEKL. This sample is drawn from a study of blood T cell repertoires in COVID-19. Study-level background: Collection of acute and convalescent COVID-19 samples took place in the United States, Italy and Spain. In each case, the material was cDNA or gDNA derived from T cells, B-cell-depleted T cells, or PBMCs.

Assay used: immunoSEQ multiplex PCR; TCRdb lists only in-frame clones, some missing. Among approximately 180,000 clones, about 86% were seen once, and the ten largest hold 12%. The source of this sequence is a woman in her 70s with COVID-19, enrolled during active disease. The sequencing input was peripheral blood. The chain has TRBV4-1 and TRBJ2-2; TRBD2 matches at 12 bases. CDR3 loop: CASRRLAGAGELFF. DNA of the CDR3: TGCGCCAGCAGAAGACTAGCGGGAGCCGGGGAGCTGTTTTTT.